These 18 T cell receptor beta chains were all obtained from the same sample, sequenced in a study of graft-versus-host responses after intestinal transplantation. Repertoires were generated with immunoSEQ multiplex PCR, while TCRdb's copy carries only in-frame clones and drops some. The repertoire has roughly 4,000 clones, roughly 21% of them found once; the top ten carry around 5.5%. The input for sequencing was alloreactive CD4+ T cells from a mixed lymphocyte reaction culture, taken before transplantation. Subset in this sample: CFSE-low proliferating T cells sorted from roughly six-day pre-transplant mixed lymphocyte reaction (GvH or HvG direction). These receptors all stem from a human patient who was an organ donor for intestinal transplantation.

By frequency in the sample, this clone is medium-sized. The V gene is TRBV7-9, the J gene TRBJ1-1, with no clear D. CDR1 and CDR2 (germline): SEHNR, FQNEAQ (reference sequence). The V end lost 1 base, the J end lost 3 bases, and 9 bases lay between the germline ends. CDR3 size: 14 residues. In DNA form, the CDR3 reads TGTGCCAGCAGCTTAGAAGCAAGCTACACTGAAGCTTTCTTT. It encodes CASSLEASYTEAFF.

The rearrangement joins TRBV4-2 to TRBJ1-2; TRBD1 agrees at 9 bases. Unmatched junction bases numbered 2, after V lost 4 bases and J lost 5 bases. Germline CDR1 and CDR2: LGHNA and YNFKEQ. This CDR3 is 13 amino acids long. CDR3 in DNA: TGTGCCAGCAGCCGGGACAGGGTTTATGGCTACACCTTC. The encoded protein is CASSRDRVYGYTF.

This clone was seen a few times. V and J are TRBV7-9 and TRBJ2-3; tentatively, D is TRBD2 (5 bases). The V end lost 0 bases, the J end lost 4 bases, and 11 bases lay between the germline ends. The CDR3 has 15 residues. Germline-derived CDR1 and CDR2 are SEHNR and FQNEAQ (reference sequence). CDR3 residues: CASSLASGSADTQYF. The CDR3 region has the DNA TGTGCCAGCAGCTTAGCGTCGGGGTCTGCAGATACGCAGTATTTT.

The chain has TRBV4-2 and TRBJ2-6; 7 positions match TRBD1. CDR3 length equals 19 residues. V was clipped by 5 bases and J by 2 bases; unmatched bases: 15. Germline CDR1 is LGHNA and CDR2 is YNFKEQ. Here the CDR3 DNA reads TGTGCCAGCAGCTTGGTGGGGACAGCAGGTTCTCCTGGGGCCAACGTCCTGACTTTC. Encoded protein: CASSLVGTAGSPGANVLTF.

This clone ranks as medium-sized. The chain combines TRBV15 with TRBJ2-5; 8 positions match TRBD2. The ends lost 1 base at V and 4 bases at J; junction bases unmatched: 5. The CDR3 is made up of 15 amino acids. Per germline, CDR1 LNHNV and CDR2 YYDKDF (reference sequence). CDR3 DNA: TGTGCCACCAGCAGAGCGGGGGGGCTGTCAGAGACCCAGTACTTC. This codes for CATSRAGGLSETQYF.

By its share, this clone is medium-sized. The rearrangement uses TRBV6-1 and TRBJ1-2; the D gene is possibly TRBD1 (5 bases). From germline, CDR1 is MNHNS and CDR2 SASEGT. The V end was cut by 10 bases, the J end by 2 bases, with 20 bases between. The CDR3 contains 15 residues. The CDR3 DNA is TGTGCCATTACTACGGGACTGGGAGACAACTATGGCTACACCTTC. It codes for CAITTGLGDNYGYTF.

The chain joins TRBV9 to TRBJ2-1, with D unclear. The CDR3 spans 12 residues. In germline, CDR1 is SGDLS, CDR2 YYNGEE. V shed 2 bases and J shed 7 bases, with 7 bases lying between them. Here the CDR3 DNA reads TGTGCCAGCAGCGTCGCAGATAATGAGCAGTTCTTC. The encoded protein is CASSVADNEQFF.

V is TRBV23-1 and J is TRBJ2-1; 9 nucleotides agree with TRBD2. TRBV23-1 is given ORF status, its function remaining uncertain. V was clipped by 0 bases and J by 4 bases; unmatched bases: 16. CDR3 length: 20 amino acids. The CDR3 DNA is TGCGCCAGCAGTCAATCAGGAGCGGGGGGCCCCACGGGGTGGTACAATGAGCAGTTCTTC. Its protein is CASSQSGAGGPTGWYNEQFF.

This clone is deemed medium-sized. The rearrangement uses TRBV7-9 and TRBJ1-2, with 9 bases aligning to TRBD1. The trim removed 6 bases at V and 2 bases at J, leaving 4 bases unmatched. Germline CDR1 is SEHNR and CDR2 is FQNEAQ (reference sequence). The CDR3 length is 14 residues. The CDR3 protein is CASRATGGNYGYTF. CDR3 DNA: TGTGCCAGCAGAGCCACAGGGGGCAACTATGGCTACACCTTC.

By share of the sample, this clone is medium-sized. The chain employs TRBV9 and TRBJ1-6; D remains unclear. The CDR3 is 14 amino acids. Germline values: CDR1 SGDLS, CDR2 YYNGEE. V lost 2 bases and J 7 bases, leaving 10 bases between the germline ends. The CDR3 sequence is CASSVSGINSPLHF. The CDR3 nucleotides read TGTGCCAGCAGCGTCTCGGGGATCAATTCACCCCTCCACTTT.

In its sample, this clone ranks as medium-sized (0.01 to 0.1%). The chain has TRBV19 and TRBJ1-1; no clear D. V was cut by 6 bases and J by 1 base, with 9 bases left in between. Germline CDR1 and CDR2: LNHDA and SQIVND (reference sequence). This CDR3 is 13 amino acids long. CDR3 sequence reads: CASRLLTNTEAFF. In DNA form, the CDR3 reads TGTGCCAGTAGACTACTCACGAACACTGAAGCTTTCTTT.

The chain uses TRBV23-1 and TRBJ1-5; perhaps TRBD1 as D (6 bases). TRBV23-1 is recorded as an ORF, its role being uncertain. The V end was cut by 3 bases, the J end by 5 bases, with 17 bases between. CDR3 length: 16 amino acids. The CDR3 spells CASSHTPGGFDQPQHF. CDR3 coding DNA: TGCGCCAGCAGTCATACTCCGGGGGGCTTCGATCAGCCCCAGCATTTT.

The rearrangement joins TRBV4-2 to TRBJ2-1, with D maybe TRBD1 (6 bases). In germline, CDR1 is LGHNA, CDR2 YNFKEQ. CDR3 length: 15 residues. The ends were cut back, 6 bases at V and 1 base at J, with 13 bases in the middle. The CDR3 spells CASSPLTGSYNEQFF. In DNA form, the CDR3 reads TGTGCCAGCAGTCCCTTGACAGGATCCTACAATGAGCAGTTCTTC.

This clone was seen a handful of times. The genes are TRBV5-1 and TRBJ2-3; D unresolved. This CDR3 has 13 amino acids. CDR1 and CDR2 from the germline V gene are SGHRS and YFSETQ. Trimming pared 4 bases from V and 4 bases from J, leaving 10 bases between. As DNA, the CDR3 is TGCGCCAGCAGCGAGACCCTAGCAGATACGCAGTATTTT. It translates to CASSETLADTQYF.

This clone was observed a handful of times. This chain joins TRBV6-5 and TRBJ1-6; D is ambiguous. Germline V CDR1 and CDR2: MNHEY, SVGAGI. CDR3 size: 15 residues. V was clipped by 0 bases and J by 3 bases, with 6 bases between them. The CDR3 nucleotides are TGTGCCAGCAGTTACTCCCAGCGCTATAATTCACCCCTCCACTTT. This translates into CASSYSQRYNSPLHF.

The V call is TRBV28, the J call TRBJ2-1; 10 bases agree with TRBD2. This CDR3 spans 15 amino acids. Germline values: CDR1 MDHEN, CDR2 SYDVKM. V shed 2 bases and J 7 bases; nucleotides not matched to a gene: 5. CDR3 in amino acids: CASSLRSGGQNEQFF. The CDR3 region has the DNA TGTGCCAGCAGTTTACGTAGCGGGGGGCAAAATGAGCAGTTCTTC. The whole variable domain, filled in from reference TRBV28 and TRBJ2-1, reads DVKVTQSSRYLVKRTGEKVFLECVQDMDHENMFWYRQDPGLGLRLIYFSYDVKMKEKGDIPEGYSVSREKKERFSLILESASTNQTSMYLCASSLRSGGQNEQFFGPGTRLTVL.

The table lists this clone with a few counts. The gene calls are TRBV19 and TRBJ2-5, with 10 bases lining up with TRBD2. The CDR3 consists of 15 residues. The V segment lost 5 bases and the J segment 4 bases; nucleotides outside the gene matches: 7. CDR1 LNHDA and CDR2 SQIVND come from the germline V gene (reference sequence). The CDR3 nucleotides read TGTGCCAGTAGTTTTCAGCGGGGGGGCCGAGAGACCCAGTACTTC. It specifies CASSFQRGGRETQYF.

The rearrangement links TRBV28 to TRBJ2-7; a weak D match, TRBD2 (7 bases). Between the trimmed V and J ends, which lost 7 bases and 4 bases, there was a span of 17 bases. The CDR3 has 14 amino acids. CDR1 MDHEN and CDR2 SYDVKM come from the germline V gene. The DNA for the CDR3 is TGTGCCAGCATCCCTCGGGGGGCTCTTTACGAGCAGTACGTC. The encoded protein is CASIPRGALYEQYV.